The sequence of this TCR beta chain was determined in a study of T cell repertoires in cytomegalovirus infection. The CDR3 is 17 amino acids. Germline V gene lookup returns CDR1 SGHNT and CDR2 YENEEA. On this clonotype: The antigen is not known. Relative to the germline gene, one junction end is altered; a read error may explain this.

TCRdb redid the calling of the reads with MiXCR, one entry per CDR3 protein. Here the sample spans around 800,000 distinct CDR3 sequences, 30% to 35% being singletons. Sequencing was performed on cultured CD8+ T cells from PBMCs, taken from culture after CMV antigen stimulation. This sequence originates from a human donor in good health (CMV status not recorded). Some clones in this sample may be carry-over from other donors' samples. The V call is TRBV11-3, the J call TRBJ2-1, with 11 bases matching TRBD1. CDR3 sequence: CVSSSRDRGDPYNEQFF. The DNA of the CDR3 is TGTGTCAGCAGCTCACGGGACAGGGGGGACCCCTACAATGAGCAGTTCTTC.